One sample yielded the 9 T cell receptor beta chains listed below, sequenced in a study of regulatory T cells in long-lasting Graves disease. Time point indicated: newly diagnosed GD, antithyroid drugs for less than 3 months. RNA from PBMCs was the source of the TCR library. HTBI primers from iRepertoire and Arm-PCR of CDR3 regions yielded the TCR beta libraries. Each CDR3 protein gets one entry after TCRdb re-called the multiplex PCR reads with MiXCR. The sample contains 200,000 to 250,000 distinct CDR3 sequences, 20% to 25% of which appear only once. This material consisted of peripheral blood mononuclear cells (PBMCs), taken at new diagnosis, from a patient treated with antithyroid drugs. The receptors come from a female donor with Graves disease.

On this clonotype: It may be a read error: a sequence one base away is much more abundant. The rearrangement uses TRBV19 and TRBJ1-1; D is perhaps TRBD1 (5 bases). Trimming removed 5 bases at V and 8 bases at J, with 12 bases between. The CDR3 spans 12 residues. The germline CDR1 and CDR2 sequences are LNHDA and SQIVND (reference sequence). The CDR3 nucleotides are TGTGCCAGTAGTTCGTTTCAGGGAGAAGCTTTCTTT. It specifies CASSSFQGEAFF.

This clonotype was picked up many times. The chain links TRBV2 to TRBJ1-6, with D unclear. The V end lost 10 bases, the J end lost 7 bases, and 17 bases lay between the germline ends. Germline values: CDR1 SNHLY, CDR2 FYNNEI. The CDR3 is 14 residues long. In DNA, the CDR3 is TGTGCCACCACAACTACCAGAGGGAATTCACCCCTCCACTTT. It encodes CATTTTRGNSPLHF.

This clonotype was counted at least ten times. The CDR3 loop reads CASSPSLGGSYEQYF. The CDR3 nucleotides are TGTGCCAGCAGCCCTAGCTTGGGGGGTTCCTACGAGCAGTACTTC. The chain joins TRBV7-7 to TRBJ2-7, with a tentative D call TRBD2 (6 bases). Trimming took 5 bases from V and 1 from J, leaving 15 bases between them. CDR3 length: 15 amino acids. CDR1 is SSHAT, CDR2 FNYEAQ, per germline (reference sequence).

This clonotype was recorded many times. This chain uses TRBV29-1 with TRBJ1-2, with 9 nucleotides matching TRBD1. V lost 0 bases, J lost 8 bases, and 13 bases stayed unmatched. Germline V gene sequence: CDR1 SQVTM, CDR2 ANQGSEA. CDR3 length: 16 residues. Written as DNA, the CDR3 is TGCAGCGTTGAAGAATCGGTCTTGGGACAGGGTTACGGCTACACCTTC. This encodes CSVEESVLGQGYGYTF.

Worth noting for this clonotype: A read error may explain this, as a much larger clone is one base away. This chain uses TRBV12-3 or TRBV12-4 with TRBJ2-5; a weak D match, TRBD1 (5 bases). This CDR3 is built from 13 residues. This CDR3 reads CASSYGREEAQYF. DNA of the CDR3: TGTGCCAGCAGTTATGGCAGGGAAGAGGCCCAGTACTTC.

The CDR3 sequence is CASSLWDGAYEQYF. In DNA, the CDR3 is TGTGCCAGCAGCCTATGGGACGGAGCCTACGAGCAGTACTTC. The chain recombines TRBV7-8 with TRBJ2-7; D is perhaps TRBD1 or TRBD2 (5 bases each). This CDR3 contains 14 residues. CDR1 SGHVS and CDR2 FQNEAQ come from the germline V gene. Trimming pared 5 bases from V and 2 bases from J, leaving 13 bases between.

This clonotype was picked up a small number of times. This CDR3 reads CASSQDLPGQLRGSSYNEQFF. The CDR3 DNA reads as TGTGCCAGCAGCCAAGACCTCCCGGGACAGTTACGGGGGAGCTCCTACAATGAGCAGTTCTTC. The V call is TRBV3-1, the J call TRBJ2-1; maybe TRBD1 (7 bases). Germline lookup yields CDR1 LGHDT and CDR2 YNNKEL (reference sequence). This CDR3 has 21 amino acids. V lost 0 bases and J lost 0, with 24 bases in between.

In its sample, this clonotype was seen many times. The gene calls are TRBV6-1 and TRBJ2-1; the match to TRBD2 covers 10 bases. V shed 8 bases and J 8 bases; nucleotides not matched to a gene: 18. This CDR3 has 17 amino acids. CDR1 MNHNS and CDR2 SASEGT come from the germline V gene. The CDR3: CASGRDPLAGPGDEQFF. Written as DNA, the CDR3 is TGTGCCAGCGGGAGAGACCCACTAGCGGGGCCTGGGGATGAGCAGTTCTTC.

In this sample, this clonotype turned up a few times. This chain uses TRBV12-3 or TRBV12-4 with TRBJ2-7; D is possibly TRBD1 (5 bases). The CDR3 extends over 13 amino acids. Trimming cost V 4 bases and J 5 bases, with 12 bases left between them. DNA of the CDR3: TGTGCCAGCAGTTGGGGCAGGGTGGACGAGCAGTACTTC. This sequence encodes CASSWGRVDEQYF.